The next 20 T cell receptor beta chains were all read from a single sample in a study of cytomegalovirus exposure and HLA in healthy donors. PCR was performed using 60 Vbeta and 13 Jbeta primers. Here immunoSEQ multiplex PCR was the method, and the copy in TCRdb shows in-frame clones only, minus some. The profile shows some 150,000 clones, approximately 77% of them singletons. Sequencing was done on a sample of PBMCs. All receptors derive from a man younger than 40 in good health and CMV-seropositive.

DNA for the CDR3: TGTGCCAGCAGTTCCCCTAGGGGGCCCAAAGGAATATATTTT. Encoded protein: CASSSPRGPKGIYF. This chain joins TRBV28 and TRBJ1-3; TRBD1 aligns across 7 bases. V was pared by 4 bases and J by 13 bases, with 13 bases of the junction left unmatched. The CDR3 has 14 residues. The germline V gene encodes CDR1 MDHEN and CDR2 SYDVKM.

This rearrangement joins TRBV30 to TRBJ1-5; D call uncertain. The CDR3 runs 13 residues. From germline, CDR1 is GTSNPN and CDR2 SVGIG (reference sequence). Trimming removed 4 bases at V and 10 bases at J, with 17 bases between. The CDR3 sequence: CAWTQYPYEPQHF. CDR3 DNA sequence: TGTGCCTGGACTCAGTACCCGTATGAACCCCAGCATTTT.

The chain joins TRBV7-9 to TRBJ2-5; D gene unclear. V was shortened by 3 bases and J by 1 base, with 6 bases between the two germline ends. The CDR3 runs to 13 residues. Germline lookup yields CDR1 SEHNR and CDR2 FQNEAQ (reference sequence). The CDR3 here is CASSFYPQETQYF. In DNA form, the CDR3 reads TGTGCCAGCAGCTTCTACCCCCAAGAGACCCAGTACTTC.

In DNA form, the CDR3 reads TGTGCCAGAAGCTTAAGTTGGGTAGCGGGCCCCCAAGAGACCCAGTACTTC. Protein: CARSLSWVAGPQETQYF. The rearrangement uses TRBV5-3 and TRBJ2-5; 7 bases match TRBD2. TRBV5-3 is placed among ORFs of uncertain function. The CDR3 has 17 amino acids. The junction had 11 bases not matched to a gene; V was cut back by 2 bases and J by 1 base.

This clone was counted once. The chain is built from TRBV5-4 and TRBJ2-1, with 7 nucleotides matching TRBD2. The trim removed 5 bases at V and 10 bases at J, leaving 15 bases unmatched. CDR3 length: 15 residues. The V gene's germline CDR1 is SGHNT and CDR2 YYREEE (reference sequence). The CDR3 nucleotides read TGTGCCAGCAGTTCAAGCGGGGTCGCCTATTCAGAGCAGTTCTTC. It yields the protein CASSSSGVAYSEQFF. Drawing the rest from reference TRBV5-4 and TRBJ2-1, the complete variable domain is ETGVTQSPTHLIKTRGQQVTLRCSSQSGHNTVSWYQQALGQGPQFIFQYYREEENGRGNFPPRFSGLQFPNYSSELNVNALELDDSALYLCASSSSGVAYSEQFFGPGTRLTVL.

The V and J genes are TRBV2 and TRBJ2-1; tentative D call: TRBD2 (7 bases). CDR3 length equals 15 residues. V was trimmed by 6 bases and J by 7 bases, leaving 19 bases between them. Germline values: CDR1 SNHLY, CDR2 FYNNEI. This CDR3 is CASRAMGGGTNEQFF. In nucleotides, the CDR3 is TGTGCCAGCAGGGCCATGGGGGGGGGCACGAATGAGCAGTTCTTC.

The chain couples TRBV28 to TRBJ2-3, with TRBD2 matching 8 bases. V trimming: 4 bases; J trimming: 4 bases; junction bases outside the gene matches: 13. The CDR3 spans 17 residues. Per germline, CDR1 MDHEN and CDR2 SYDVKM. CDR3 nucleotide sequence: TGTGCCAGCAGTTCCAACGGCTCGGGGGGGGAGTCAGATACGCAGTATTTT. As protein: CASSSNGSGGESDTQYF.

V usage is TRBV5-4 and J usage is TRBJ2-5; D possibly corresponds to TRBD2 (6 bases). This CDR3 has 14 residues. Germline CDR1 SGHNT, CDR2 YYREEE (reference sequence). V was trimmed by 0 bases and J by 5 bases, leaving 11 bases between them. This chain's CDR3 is CASSLVGGWETQYF. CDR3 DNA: TGTGCCAGCAGCTTGGTCGGGGGTTGGGAGACCCAGTACTTC.

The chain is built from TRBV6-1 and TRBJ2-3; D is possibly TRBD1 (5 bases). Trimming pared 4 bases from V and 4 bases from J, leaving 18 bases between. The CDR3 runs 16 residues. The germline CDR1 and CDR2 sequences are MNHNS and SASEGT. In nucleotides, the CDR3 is TGTGCCAGCAGTGGTACGTGGGGCAGAAGGCCAGATACGCAGTATTTT. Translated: CASSGTWGRRPDTQYF.

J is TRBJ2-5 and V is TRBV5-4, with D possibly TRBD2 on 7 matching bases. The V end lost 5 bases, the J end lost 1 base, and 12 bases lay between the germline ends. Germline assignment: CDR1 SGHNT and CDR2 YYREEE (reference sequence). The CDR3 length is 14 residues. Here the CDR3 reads CASREGGTQETQYF. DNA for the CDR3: TGTGCCAGCAGGGAGGGGGGGACCCAAGAGACCCAGTACTTC. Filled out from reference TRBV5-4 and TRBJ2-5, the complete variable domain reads ETGVTQSPTHLIKTRGQQVTLRCSSQSGHNTVSWYQQALGQGPQFIFQYYREEENGRGNFPPRFSGLQFPNYSSELNVNALELDDSALYLCASREGGTQETQYFGPGTRLLVL.

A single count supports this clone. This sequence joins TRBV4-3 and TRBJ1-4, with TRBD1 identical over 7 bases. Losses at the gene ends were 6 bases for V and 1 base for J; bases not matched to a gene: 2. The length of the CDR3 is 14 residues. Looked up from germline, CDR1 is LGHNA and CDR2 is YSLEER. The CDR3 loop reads CASSRQGTNEKLFF. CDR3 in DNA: TGCGCCAGCAGTCGACAGGGAACTAATGAAAAACTGTTTTTT.

CDR3 amino acids: CASTSGMGNNSPLHF. As DNA, the CDR3 is TGTGCCAGTACTTCAGGGATGGGGAATAATTCACCCCTCCACTTT. The chain uses TRBV19 and TRBJ1-6; possible D gene TRBD1, 5 bases. This CDR3 comprises 15 residues. V was trimmed by 7 bases and J by 5 bases, leaving 15 bases between them. Germline V CDR1 and CDR2: LNHDA, SQIVND (reference sequence).

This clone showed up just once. CDR3 residues: CASSPLRGQETQYF. The CDR3, as DNA: TGTGCCAGCAGCCCTCTCAGGGGACAAGAGACCCAGTACTTC. This chain uses TRBV28 with TRBJ2-5, with a tentative D call TRBD1 (6 bases). V lost 6 bases, J lost 2 bases, and 13 bases lay in between. This CDR3 is 14 amino acids long. Germline V gives CDR1 MDHEN, CDR2 SYDVKM.

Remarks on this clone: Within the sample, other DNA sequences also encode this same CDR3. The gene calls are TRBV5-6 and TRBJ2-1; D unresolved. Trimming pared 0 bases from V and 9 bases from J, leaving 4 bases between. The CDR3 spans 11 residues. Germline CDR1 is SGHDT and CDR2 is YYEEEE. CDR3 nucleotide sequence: TGTGCCAGCAGCTTGGCGGGTGAGCAGTTCTTC. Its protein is CASSLAGEQFF.

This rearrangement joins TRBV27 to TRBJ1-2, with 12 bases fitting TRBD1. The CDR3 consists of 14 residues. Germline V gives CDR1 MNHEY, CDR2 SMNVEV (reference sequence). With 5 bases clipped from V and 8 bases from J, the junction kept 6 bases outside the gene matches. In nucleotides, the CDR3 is TGTGCCAGCAGTCAGGGGACAGGGGGCAGGGGCTACACCTTC. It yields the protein CASSQGTGGRGYTF.

CDR3 loop: CASSSQGHGYTF. DNA of the CDR3: TGTGCCAGCAGTTCACAGGGCCACGGCTACACCTTC. The chain has TRBV28 and TRBJ1-2; a possible D gene is TRBD1 (6 bases). Germline lookup yields CDR1 MDHEN and CDR2 SYDVKM. V was trimmed by 4 bases and J by 8 bases, leaving 11 bases between them. This CDR3 contains 12 residues.

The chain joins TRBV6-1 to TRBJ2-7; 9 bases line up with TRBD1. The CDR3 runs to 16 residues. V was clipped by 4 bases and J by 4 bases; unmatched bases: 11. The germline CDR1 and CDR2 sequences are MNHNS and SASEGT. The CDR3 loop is CASSGERTGEGYEQYF. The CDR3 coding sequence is TGTGCCAGCAGTGGAGAACGGACAGGGGAGGGGTACGAGCAGTACTTC.

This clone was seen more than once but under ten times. Here the CDR3 reads CASRSQGAIGEKLFF. Written as DNA, the CDR3 is TGTGCCAGTAGGTCCCAGGGGGCGATTGGAGAAAAACTGTTTTTT. V is TRBV19 and J is TRBJ1-4, with 8 nucleotides matching TRBD1. The CDR3 is 15 residues long. Germline V gene sequence: CDR1 LNHDA, CDR2 SQIVND (reference sequence). V was clipped by 6 bases and J by 8 bases; unmatched bases: 11.

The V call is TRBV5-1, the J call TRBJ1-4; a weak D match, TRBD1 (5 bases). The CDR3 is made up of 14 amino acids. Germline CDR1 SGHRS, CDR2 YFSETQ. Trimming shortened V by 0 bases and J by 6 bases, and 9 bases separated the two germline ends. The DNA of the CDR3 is TGCGCCAGCAGCTTGGGGACGGGGGATGAAAAACTGTTTTTT. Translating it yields CASSLGTGDEKLFF.

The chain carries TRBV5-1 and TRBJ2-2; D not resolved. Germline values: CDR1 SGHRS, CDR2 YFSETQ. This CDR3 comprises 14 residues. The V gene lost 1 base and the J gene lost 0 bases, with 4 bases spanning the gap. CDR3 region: CASSLNSNTGELFF. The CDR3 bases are TGCGCCAGCAGCTTGAACTCGAACACCGGGGAGCTGTTTTTT.